The TCR beta chain under discussion was sequenced for a study of human CD8 memory T cell subsets. Germline V gives CDR1 LGHDT, CDR2 YNNKEL (reference sequence). The CDR3 has 16 amino acids. Libraries of TCR beta chains were produced by 5' RACE (UMI-labeled). No DNA is given; TCRdb re-called the 5' RACE reads and lists each CDR3 protein once. With fewer than 20,000 distinct CDR3 sequences in the sample, the ten largest clones hold less than 6%. The V gene is TRBV3-1, the J gene TRBJ2-7; as DNA is missing, the TRBD2 call by TCRdb cannot be tested. The TCR sequence derives from a human donor in good health. Sequenced material: CD8+ T cells from PBMCs. The CDR3 spells CASSQETSGPHYEQYF.